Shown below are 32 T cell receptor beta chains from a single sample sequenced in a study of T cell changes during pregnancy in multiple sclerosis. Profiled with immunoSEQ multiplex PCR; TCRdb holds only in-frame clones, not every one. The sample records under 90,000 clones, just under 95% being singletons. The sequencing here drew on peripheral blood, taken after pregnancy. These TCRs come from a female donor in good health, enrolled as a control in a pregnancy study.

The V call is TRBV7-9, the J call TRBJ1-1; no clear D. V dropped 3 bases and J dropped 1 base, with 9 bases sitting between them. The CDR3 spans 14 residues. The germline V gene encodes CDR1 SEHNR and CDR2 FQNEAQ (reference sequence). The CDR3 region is CASSLSGSNTEAFF. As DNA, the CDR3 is TGTGCCAGCAGCTTGTCGGGGTCGAACACTGAAGCTTTCTTT.

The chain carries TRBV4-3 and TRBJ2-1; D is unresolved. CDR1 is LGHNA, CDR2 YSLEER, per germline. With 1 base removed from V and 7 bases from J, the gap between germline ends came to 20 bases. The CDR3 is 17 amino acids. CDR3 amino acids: CASSQALAGGLVNEQFF. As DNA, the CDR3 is TGCGCCAGCAGCCAAGCCTTGGCCGGCGGCCTTGTGAATGAGCAGTTCTTC.

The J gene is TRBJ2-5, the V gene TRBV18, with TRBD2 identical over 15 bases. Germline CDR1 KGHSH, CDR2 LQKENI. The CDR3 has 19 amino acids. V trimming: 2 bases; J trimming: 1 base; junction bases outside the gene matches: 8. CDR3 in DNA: TGTGCCAGCTCACCAAGACCCGGGACTAGCGGGAGGCGCCAAGAGACCCAGTACTTC. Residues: CASSPRPGTSGRRQETQYF.

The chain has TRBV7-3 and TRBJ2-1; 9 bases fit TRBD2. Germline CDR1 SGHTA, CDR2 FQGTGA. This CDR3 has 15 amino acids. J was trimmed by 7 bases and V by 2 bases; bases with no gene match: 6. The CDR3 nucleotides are TGTGCCAGCAGCTTAGAAGCGGGAGGAGATAATGAGCAGTTCTTC. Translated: CASSLEAGGDNEQFF.

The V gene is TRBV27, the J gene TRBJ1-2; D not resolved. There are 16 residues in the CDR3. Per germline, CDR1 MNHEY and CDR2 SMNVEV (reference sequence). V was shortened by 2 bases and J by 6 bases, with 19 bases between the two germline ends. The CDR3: CASSLTVAGGGNGYTF. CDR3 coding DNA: TGTGCCAGCAGTTTAACCGTGGCAGGCGGAGGAAATGGCTACACCTTC.

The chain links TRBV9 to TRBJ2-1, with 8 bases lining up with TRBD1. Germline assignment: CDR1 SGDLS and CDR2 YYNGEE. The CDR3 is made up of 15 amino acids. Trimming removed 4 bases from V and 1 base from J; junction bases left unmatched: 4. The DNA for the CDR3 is TGTGCCAGCAGCCCTCGGACAGGGTCCTACAATGAGCAGTTCTTC. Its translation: CASSPRTGSYNEQFF. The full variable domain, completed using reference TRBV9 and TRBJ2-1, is DSGVTQTPKHLITATGQRVTLRCSPRSGDLSVYWYQQSLDQGLQFLIQYYNGEERAKGNILERFSAQQFPDLHSELNLSSLELGDSALYFCASSPRTGSYNEQFFGPGTRLTVL.

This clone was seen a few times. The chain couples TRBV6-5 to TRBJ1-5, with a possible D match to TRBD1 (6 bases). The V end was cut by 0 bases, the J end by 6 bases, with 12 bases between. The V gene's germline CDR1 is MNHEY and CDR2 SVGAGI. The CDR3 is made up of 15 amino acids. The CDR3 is CASSYSSGAGQPQHF. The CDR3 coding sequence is TGTGCCAGCAGTTACTCGTCAGGGGCTGGTCAGCCCCAGCATTTT.

The CDR3 DNA sequence: TGTGCCAGCAGCTTACTCCTAGCAGTGGATGGGTCCTACGAGCAGTACTTC. Its protein is CASSLLLAVDGSYEQYF. The chain has TRBV7-9 and TRBJ2-7; D is perhaps TRBD2 (5 bases). This CDR3 is 17 amino acids long. Germline V gene data show CDR1 as SEHNR and CDR2 as FQNEAQ (reference sequence). V was trimmed by 2 bases and J by 1 base, leaving 18 bases between them.

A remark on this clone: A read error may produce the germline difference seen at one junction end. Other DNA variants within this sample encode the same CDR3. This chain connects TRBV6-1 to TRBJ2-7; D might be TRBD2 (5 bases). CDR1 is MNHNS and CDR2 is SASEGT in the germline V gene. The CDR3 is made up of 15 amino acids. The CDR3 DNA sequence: TGTGCCAGCAGTGAAGCTAGCGCTAGCTCCTATGAGCAGTACTTC. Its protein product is CASSEASASSYEQYF.

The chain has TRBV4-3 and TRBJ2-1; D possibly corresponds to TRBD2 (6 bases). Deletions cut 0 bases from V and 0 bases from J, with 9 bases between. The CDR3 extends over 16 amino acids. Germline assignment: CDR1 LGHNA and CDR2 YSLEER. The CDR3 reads CASSQDAGNSYNEQFF. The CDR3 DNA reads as TGCGCCAGCAGCCAAGATGCGGGGAACTCCTACAATGAGCAGTTCTTC.

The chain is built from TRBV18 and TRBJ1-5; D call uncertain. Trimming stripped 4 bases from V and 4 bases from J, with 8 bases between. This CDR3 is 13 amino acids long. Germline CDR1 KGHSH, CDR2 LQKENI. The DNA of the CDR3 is TGTGCCAGCTCACTAGACAATAATCAGCCCCAGCATTTT. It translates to CASSLDNNQPQHF.

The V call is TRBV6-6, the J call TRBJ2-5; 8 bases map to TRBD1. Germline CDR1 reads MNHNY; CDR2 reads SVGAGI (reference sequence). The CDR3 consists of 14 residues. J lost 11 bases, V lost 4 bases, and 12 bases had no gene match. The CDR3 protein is CASSSDRGGFEQYF. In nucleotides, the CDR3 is TGTGCCAGCAGTTCTGACAGGGGCGGGTTTGAGCAGTACTTC.

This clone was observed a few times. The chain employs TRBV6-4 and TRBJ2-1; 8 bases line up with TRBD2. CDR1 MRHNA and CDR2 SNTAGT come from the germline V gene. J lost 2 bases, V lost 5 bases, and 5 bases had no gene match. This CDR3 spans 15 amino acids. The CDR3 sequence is CASSPLAGTYNEQFF. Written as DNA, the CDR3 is TGTGCCAGCAGTCCCCTAGCGGGTACCTACAATGAGCAGTTCTTC.

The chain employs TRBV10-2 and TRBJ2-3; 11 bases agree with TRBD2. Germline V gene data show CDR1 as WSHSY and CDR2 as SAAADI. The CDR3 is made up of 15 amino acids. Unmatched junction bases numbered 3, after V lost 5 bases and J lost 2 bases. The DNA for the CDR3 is TGCGCCAGCAGTAGACTAGCGGGATCCACAGATACGCAGTATTTT. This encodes CASSRLAGSTDTQYF.

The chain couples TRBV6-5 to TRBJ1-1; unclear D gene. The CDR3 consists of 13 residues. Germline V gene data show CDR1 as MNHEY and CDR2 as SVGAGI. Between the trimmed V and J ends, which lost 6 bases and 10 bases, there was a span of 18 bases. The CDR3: CASSFRDRRGAFF. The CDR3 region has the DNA TGTGCCAGCAGCTTCCGAGACCGACGGGGAGCTTTCTTT.

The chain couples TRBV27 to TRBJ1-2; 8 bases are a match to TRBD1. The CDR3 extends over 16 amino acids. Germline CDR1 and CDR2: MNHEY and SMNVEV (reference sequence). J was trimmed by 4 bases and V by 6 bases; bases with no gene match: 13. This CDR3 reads CASRTGTGLNRYGYTF. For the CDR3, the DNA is TGTGCCAGCAGGACCGGGACAGGCCTTAATCGCTATGGCTACACCTTC.

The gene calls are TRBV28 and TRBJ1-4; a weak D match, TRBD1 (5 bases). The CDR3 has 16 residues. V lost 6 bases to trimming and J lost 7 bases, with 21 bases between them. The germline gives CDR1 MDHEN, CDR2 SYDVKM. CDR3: CASSSPAGRGGEKLFF. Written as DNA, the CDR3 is TGTGCCAGCAGCTCCCCGGCGGGTAGGGGAGGTGAAAAACTGTTTTTT.

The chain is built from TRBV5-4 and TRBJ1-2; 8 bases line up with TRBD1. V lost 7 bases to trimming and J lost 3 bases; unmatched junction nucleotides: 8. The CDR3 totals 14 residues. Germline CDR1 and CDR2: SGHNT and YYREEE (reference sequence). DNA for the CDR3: TGTGCCAGCCACCGCCAGGGGGCGGACTATGGCTACACCTTC. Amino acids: CASHRQGADYGYTF.

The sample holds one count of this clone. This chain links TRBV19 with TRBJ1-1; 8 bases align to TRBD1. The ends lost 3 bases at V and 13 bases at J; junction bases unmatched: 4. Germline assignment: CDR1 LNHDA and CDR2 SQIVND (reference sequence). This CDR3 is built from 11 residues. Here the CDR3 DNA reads TGTGCCAGTAGTATGGGACAGGAGTATTTCTTT. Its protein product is CASSMGQEYFF.

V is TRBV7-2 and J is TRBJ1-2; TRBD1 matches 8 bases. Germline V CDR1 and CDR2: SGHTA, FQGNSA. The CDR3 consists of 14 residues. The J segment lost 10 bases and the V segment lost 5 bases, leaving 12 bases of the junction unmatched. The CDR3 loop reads CASSPLGQGTDYTF. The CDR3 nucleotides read TGTGCCAGCAGCCCTCTAGGACAGGGAACGGACTACACCTTC.

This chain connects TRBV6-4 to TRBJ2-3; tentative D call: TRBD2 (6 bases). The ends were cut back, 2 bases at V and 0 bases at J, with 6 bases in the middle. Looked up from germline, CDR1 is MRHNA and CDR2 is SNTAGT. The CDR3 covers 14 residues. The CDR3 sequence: CASSDSGSTDTQYF. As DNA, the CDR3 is TGTGCCAGCAGTGACAGCGGGAGCACAGATACGCAGTATTTT.

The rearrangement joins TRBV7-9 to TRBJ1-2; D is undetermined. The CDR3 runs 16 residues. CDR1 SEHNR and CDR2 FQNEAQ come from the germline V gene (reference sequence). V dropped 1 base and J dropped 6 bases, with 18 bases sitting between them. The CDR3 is CASSLVGGSVTHGYTF. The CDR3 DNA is TGTGCCAGCAGCTTAGTGGGAGGGTCTGTCACCCATGGCTACACCTTC.

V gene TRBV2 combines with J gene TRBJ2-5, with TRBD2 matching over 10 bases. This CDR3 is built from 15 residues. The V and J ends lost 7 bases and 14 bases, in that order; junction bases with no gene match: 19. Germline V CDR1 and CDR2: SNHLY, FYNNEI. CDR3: CASTLEAGGMRLYYF. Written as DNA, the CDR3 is TGTGCCAGCACCCTGGAAGCGGGGGGGATGAGGTTATATTACTTC.

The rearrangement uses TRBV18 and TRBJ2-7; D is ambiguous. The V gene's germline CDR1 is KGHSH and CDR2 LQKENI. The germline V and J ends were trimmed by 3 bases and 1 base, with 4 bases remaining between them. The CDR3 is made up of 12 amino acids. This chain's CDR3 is CASSPQSYEQYF. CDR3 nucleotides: TGTGCCAGCTCACCGCAGTCCTACGAGCAGTACTTC.

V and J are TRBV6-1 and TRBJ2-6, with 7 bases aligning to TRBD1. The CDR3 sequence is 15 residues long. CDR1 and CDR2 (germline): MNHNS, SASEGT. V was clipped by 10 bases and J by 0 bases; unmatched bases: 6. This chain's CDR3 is CAIGDSNSGANVLTF. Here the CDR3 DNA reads TGTGCCATCGGGGACAGCAACTCTGGGGCCAACGTCCTGACTTTC.

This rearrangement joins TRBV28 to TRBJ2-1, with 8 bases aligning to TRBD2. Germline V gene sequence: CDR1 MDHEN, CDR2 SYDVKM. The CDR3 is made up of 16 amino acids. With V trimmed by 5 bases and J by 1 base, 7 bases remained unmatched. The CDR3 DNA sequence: TGTGCCAGCAGTGTCTTAGCGGGGTATTCCTACAATGAGCAGTTCTTC. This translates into CASSVLAGYSYNEQFF.

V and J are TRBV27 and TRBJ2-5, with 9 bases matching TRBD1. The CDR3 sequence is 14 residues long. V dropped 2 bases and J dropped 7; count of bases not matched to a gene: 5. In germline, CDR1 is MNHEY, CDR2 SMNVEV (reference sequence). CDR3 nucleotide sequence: TGTGCCAGCAGTTTAGGACAGGGGAAAGCGACCCAGTACTTC. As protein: CASSLGQGKATQYF.

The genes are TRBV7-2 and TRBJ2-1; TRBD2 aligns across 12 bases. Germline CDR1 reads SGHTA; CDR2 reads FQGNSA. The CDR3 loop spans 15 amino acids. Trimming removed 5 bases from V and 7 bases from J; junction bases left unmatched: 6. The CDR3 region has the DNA TGTGCCAGCAGCCCCAGACTAGCGGGAGAGAATGAGCAGTTCTTC. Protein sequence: CASSPRLAGENEQFF. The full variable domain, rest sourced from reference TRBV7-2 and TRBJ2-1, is GAGVSQSPSNKVTEKGKDVELRCDPISGHTALYWYRQSLGQGLEFLIYFQGNSAPDKSGLPSDRFSAERTGGSVSTLTIQRTQQEDSAVYLCASSPRLAGENEQFFGPGTRLTVL.

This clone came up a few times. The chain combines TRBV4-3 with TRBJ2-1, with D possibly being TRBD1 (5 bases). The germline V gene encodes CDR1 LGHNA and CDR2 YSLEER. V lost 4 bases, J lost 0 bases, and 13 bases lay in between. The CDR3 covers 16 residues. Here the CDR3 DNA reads TGCGCCAGCAGCCGAGCAACCGACAGCTCCTACAATGAGCAGTTCTTC. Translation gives CASSRATDSSYNEQFF.

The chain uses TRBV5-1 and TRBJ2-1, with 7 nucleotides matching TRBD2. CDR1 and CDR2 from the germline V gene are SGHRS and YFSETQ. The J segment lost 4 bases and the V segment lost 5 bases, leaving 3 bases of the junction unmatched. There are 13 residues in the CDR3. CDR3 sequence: CASSGGGYNEQFF. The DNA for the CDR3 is TGCGCCAGCAGTGGCGGGGGATACAATGAGCAGTTCTTC.

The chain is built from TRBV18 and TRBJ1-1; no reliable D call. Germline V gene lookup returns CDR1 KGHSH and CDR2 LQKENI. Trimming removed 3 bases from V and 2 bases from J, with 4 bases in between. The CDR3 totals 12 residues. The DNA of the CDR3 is TGTGCCAGCTCACCCCTCAACACTGAAGCTTTCTTT. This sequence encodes CASSPLNTEAFF.

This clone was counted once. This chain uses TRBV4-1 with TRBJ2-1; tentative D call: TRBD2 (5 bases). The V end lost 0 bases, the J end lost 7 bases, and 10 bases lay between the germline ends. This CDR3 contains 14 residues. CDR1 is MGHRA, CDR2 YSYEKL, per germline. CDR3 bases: TGCGCCAGCAGCCAAGAAAGGCGGGTGAATGAGCAGTTCTTC. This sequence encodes CASSQERRVNEQFF.